The 23 T cell receptor beta chains given below trace back to one sample, sequenced in a study of metastatic and nonmetastatic thyroid tumors. No treatment had been given to any patient before thyroid surgery. With MiXCR, TCRdb reprocessed the PCR reads. Of around 10,000 clones in the sample, approximately 31% are singletons; the top ten hold roughly a sixth. Input material: tumor tissue. Receptors originate from a female donor with papillary thyroid cancer or a benign thyroid nodule (not recorded which). Some clones in this sample may be carry-over from other donors' samples.

This clone is medium-sized (0.01 to 0.1%) in the sample. The rearrangement uses TRBV12-3 or TRBV12-4 and TRBJ2-7; maybe TRBD2 (7 bases). The V gene lost 7 bases and the J gene lost 5 bases, with 18 bases spanning the gap. The CDR3 runs to 14 residues. The CDR3 bases are TGTGCCAGCACCCTGGGGGGGGCGCCCCACGAGCAGTACTTC. This sequence encodes CASTLGGAPHEQYF.

The sample holds a few counts of this clone. The gene calls are TRBV7-9 and TRBJ1-2; 9 positions agree with TRBD1. The germline gives CDR1 SEHNR, CDR2 FQNEAQ (reference sequence). This CDR3 is 14 amino acids long. V gave up 5 bases and J gave up 8 bases; unmatched junction bases: 9. The chain's CDR3 is CASSIGQGQGGYTF. CDR3 bases: TGTGCCAGCAGCATCGGACAGGGGCAGGGCGGCTACACCTTC.

The V and J genes are TRBV7-9 and TRBJ1-2; D remains unclear. Germline CDR1 SEHNR, CDR2 FQNEAQ (reference sequence). The CDR3 has 15 residues. Deletions cut 3 bases from V and 3 bases from J, with 14 bases between. The CDR3 DNA follows: TGTGCCAGCAGCTTTCGGGCCGATCTCCACTATGGCTACACCTTC. Encoded protein: CASSFRADLHYGYTF.

By proportion, this clone is large. The CDR3 DNA is TGTGCCAGCAGCCGTAATAGCAATCAGCCCCAGCATTTT. Translation gives CASSRNSNQPQHF. The chain links TRBV12-3 or TRBV12-4 to TRBJ1-5; D is undetermined. V lost 6 bases to trimming and J lost 0 bases, with 6 bases between them. The CDR3 is made up of 13 amino acids.

This clone was counted ten times or more. Here the CDR3 reads CASSPRTGGETQYF. Written as DNA, the CDR3 is TGTGCCAGTAGTCCAAGGACAGGGGGGGAGACCCAGTACTTC. The chain recombines TRBV19 with TRBJ2-5; 10 nucleotides agree with TRBD1. Germline CDR1 LNHDA, CDR2 SQIVND (reference sequence). The CDR3 runs to 14 residues. The trim removed 5 bases at V and 5 bases at J, leaving 5 bases unmatched.

This clone counts as medium-sized. This rearrangement joins TRBV19 to TRBJ1-2; no reliable D call. Germline CDR1 and CDR2: LNHDA and SQIVND (reference sequence). This CDR3 has 13 amino acids. Trimming took off 3 bases at V and 3 bases at J, with 8 bases between the two ends. CDR3 region: CASSMDGYYGYTF. The CDR3 nucleotides are TGTGCCAGTAGTATGGACGGCTACTATGGCTACACCTTC.

By share, this clone ranks as medium-sized (0.01 to 0.1%). The CDR3 DNA is TGTGCCAGCAGCTTGGATACTAGCGGGAGTGCCTACGAGCAGTACTTC. Translation: CASSLDTSGSAYEQYF. The rearrangement uses TRBV5-4 and TRBJ2-7; the match to TRBD2 covers 11 bases. Germline CDR1 SGHNT, CDR2 YYREEE (reference sequence). The CDR3 sequence is 16 residues long. Unmatched junction bases numbered 4, after V lost 0 bases and J lost 2 bases.

This clone came up many times. This chain uses TRBV5-4 with TRBJ2-7; tentative D call: TRBD2 (5 bases). The CDR3 consists of 14 residues. The V and J ends lost 4 bases and 0 bases respectively, with 11 bases between them. Germline V gives CDR1 SGHNT, CDR2 YYREEE (reference sequence). For the CDR3, the DNA is TGTGCCAGCAGCCCGGACTGGGGCTCCTACGAGCAGTACTTC. Translation: CASSPDWGSYEQYF.

The chain is built from TRBV18 and TRBJ2-1, with 8 bases identical to TRBD1. J was trimmed by 16 bases and V by 6 bases; bases with no gene match: 17. CDR1 is KGHSH and CDR2 is LQKENI in the germline V gene. The length of the CDR3 is 14 residues. The CDR3 DNA reads as TGTGCCAGCTCGACGCGAGCCCGTGGACAGGGTGATTTCTTC. The encoded protein is CASSTRARGQGDFF.

This clone is medium-sized within its sample. The genes are TRBV6-2 or TRBV6-3 and TRBJ2-1; no clear D. V lost 4 bases, J lost 1 base, and 5 bases lay in between. This CDR3 has 13 amino acids. Germline V gives CDR1 MNHEY, CDR2 SVGEGT. CDR3 residues: CASSFQSYNEQFF. As DNA, the CDR3 is TGTGCCAGCAGTTTCCAGTCCTACAATGAGCAGTTCTTC.

In its sample, this clone ranks as medium-sized. The genes are TRBV12-3 or TRBV12-4 and TRBJ2-5; a weak D match, TRBD1 (5 bases). V lost 5 bases, J lost 1 base, and 11 bases lay in between. The CDR3 is 14 residues long. The CDR3 region is CASSKPDTQETQYF. CDR3 sequence (DNA): TGTGCCAGCAGTAAGCCGGACACCCAAGAGACCCAGTACTTC.

Details on this clone: A junction end diverges from the germline sequence, so it may reflect a read error. This rearrangement joins TRBV2 to TRBJ1-6, with D uncertain. Germline values: CDR1 SNHLY, CDR2 FYNNEI. CDR3 length: 13 amino acids. CDR3 protein: CASSPGMTSALHF. CDR3 nucleotides: TGCGCCAGCAGTCCGGGCATGACGAGTGCCCTCCACTTT.

The chain has TRBV27 and TRBJ1-5; 7 bases map to TRBD1. Per germline, CDR1 MNHEY and CDR2 SMNVEV (reference sequence). V was clipped by 6 bases and J by 12 bases; unmatched bases: 14. The length of the CDR3 is 14 residues. This CDR3 reads CASRYRGLDKHQHF. CDR3 nucleotide sequence: TGTGCCAGCAGATACAGGGGTTTGGATAAGCACCAGCATTTT.

The V gene is TRBV5-1, the J gene TRBJ1-2, with TRBD1 matching 9 bases. The germline CDR1 and CDR2 sequences are SGHRS and YFSETQ. V gave up 4 bases and J gave up 7 bases; unmatched junction bases: 5. This CDR3 region has 13 residues. CDR3 DNA sequence: TGCGCCAGCAGCGTGGGACAGGGAAGTGGCTACACCTTC. Encoded protein: CASSVGQGSGYTF. The full variable domain, rest sourced from reference TRBV5-1 and TRBJ1-2, is KAGVTQTPRYLIKTRGQQVTLSCSPISGHRSVSWYQQTPGQGLQFLFEYFSETQRNKGNFPGRFSGRQFSNSRSEMNVSTLELGDSALYLCASSVGQGSGYTFGSGTRLTVV.

The rearrangement uses TRBV11-2 and TRBJ1-2; D remains ambiguous. Trimming stripped 0 bases from V and 0 bases from J, with 8 bases between. The CDR3 is 15 residues long. The germline V gene has CDR1 SGHAT and CDR2 FQNNGV. The CDR3 is CASSLDIWSNYGYTF. CDR3 DNA sequence: TGTGCCAGCAGCTTAGATATTTGGTCTAACTATGGCTACACCTTC.

The J gene is TRBJ2-1, the V gene TRBV11-2, with a possible D match to TRBD2 (5 bases). V gave up 7 bases and J gave up 10 bases, with 23 bases separating them. Germline CDR1 SGHAT, CDR2 FQNNGV. The CDR3 length is 15 residues. DNA for the CDR3: TGTGCCAGCAACTTTGGCAACGGACTTGGGGTCGAGCAGTTCTTC. Translation: CASNFGNGLGVEQFF.

The sample holds a few counts of this clone. The V and J genes are TRBV6-1 and TRBJ2-7; D might be TRBD2 (5 bases). Germline CDR1 MNHNS, CDR2 SASEGT. The CDR3 spans 15 residues. V shed 7 bases and J shed 8 bases, with 24 bases lying between them. CDR3 coding DNA: TGTGCCAGCACCCCATCAGTGGGGAGCTTTTCAAAGCAGTACTTC. Translation: CASTPSVGSFSKQYF.

This clone was detected many times. V is TRBV5-1 and J is TRBJ2-3; TRBD1 aligns across 7 bases. The CDR3 length is 13 residues. V lost 9 bases, J lost 1 base, and 5 bases stayed unmatched. The germline CDR1 and CDR2 sequences are SGHRS and YFSETQ. The chain's CDR3 is CATRGSGTDTQYF. In DNA form, the CDR3 reads TGCGCCACCAGGGGGTCGGGCACAGATACGCAGTATTTT. Based on the CDR3 plus reference TRBV5-1 and TRBJ2-3, the full variable domain is KAGVTQTPRYLIKTRGQQVTLSCSPISGHRSVSWYQQTPGQGLQFLFEYFSETQRNKGNFPGRFSGRQFSNSRSEMNVSTLELGDSALYLCATRGSGTDTQYFGPGTRLTVL.

The chain uses TRBV12-3 or TRBV12-4 and TRBJ1-2, with TRBD1 identical over 8 bases. J lost 4 bases, V lost 5 bases, and 12 bases had no gene match. The CDR3 length is 16 residues. CDR3 DNA: TGTGCCAGCAGTCCCCCCGGGGACAGGCGTGGCTATGGCTACACCTTC. The encoded protein is CASSPPGDRRGYGYTF.

The V call is TRBV7-3, the J call TRBJ1-2; 7 bases are shared with TRBD1. This CDR3 is built from 14 residues. Looked up from germline, CDR1 is SGHTA and CDR2 is FQGTGA. V shed 5 bases and J 5 bases; nucleotides not matched to a gene: 8. This chain's CDR3 is CASSPQQGSYGYTF. The CDR3 nucleotides read TGTGCCAGCAGCCCCCAACAGGGGTCTTATGGCTACACCTTC.

This clone is classed as medium-sized. V usage is TRBV9 and J usage is TRBJ2-2, with a tentative D call TRBD1 (5 bases). Germline assignment: CDR1 SGDLS and CDR2 YYNGEE. The CDR3 spans 16 residues. Trimming pared 0 bases from V and 6 bases from J, leaving 15 bases between. The chain's CDR3 is CASSVEIRGLAGELFF. The CDR3 nucleotides read TGTGCCAGCAGCGTAGAGATAAGGGGCCTGGCCGGGGAGCTGTTTTTT. Drawing the rest from reference TRBV9 and TRBJ2-2, the complete variable domain is DSGVTQTPKHLITATGQRVTLRCSPRSGDLSVYWYQQSLDQGLQFLIQYYNGEERAKGNILERFSAQQFPDLHSELNLSSLELGDSALYFCASSVEIRGLAGELFFGEGSRLTVL.

The genes are TRBV9 and TRBJ1-6, with 8 bases identical to TRBD1. The CDR3 covers 16 residues. Germline V lookup: CDR1 SGDLS, CDR2 YYNGEE. The V gene end was trimmed by 4 bases and the J gene end by 10 bases; junction bases not matched to a gene: 13. The DNA for the CDR3 is TGTGCCAGCAGCCCTAGTCCCGGGACAGGAAAATCACCCCTCCACTTT. It specifies CASSPSPGTGKSPLHF.

This chain joins TRBV7-2 and TRBJ2-7; 9 positions match TRBD2. With 6 bases clipped from V and 0 bases from J, the junction kept 3 bases outside the gene matches. From germline, CDR1 is SGHTA and CDR2 FQGNSA. The CDR3 consists of 14 residues. The CDR3 is CASRNSGSSYEQYF. The CDR3 bases are TGTGCCAGCAGAAATAGCGGGAGCTCCTACGAGCAGTACTTC.